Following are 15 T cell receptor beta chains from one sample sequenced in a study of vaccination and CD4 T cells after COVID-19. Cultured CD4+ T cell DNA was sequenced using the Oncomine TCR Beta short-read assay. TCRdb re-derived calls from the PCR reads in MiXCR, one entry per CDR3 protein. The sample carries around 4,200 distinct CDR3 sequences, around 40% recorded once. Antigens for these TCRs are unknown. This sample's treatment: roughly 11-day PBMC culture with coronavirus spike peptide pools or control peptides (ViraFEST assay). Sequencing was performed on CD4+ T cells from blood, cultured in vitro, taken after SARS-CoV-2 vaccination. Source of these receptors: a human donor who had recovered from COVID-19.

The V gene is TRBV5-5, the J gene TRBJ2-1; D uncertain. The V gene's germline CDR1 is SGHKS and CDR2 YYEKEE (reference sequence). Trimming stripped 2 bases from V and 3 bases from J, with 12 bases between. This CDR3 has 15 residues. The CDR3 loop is CASSFMGSIYNEQFF. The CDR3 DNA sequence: TGTGCCAGCAGCTTTATGGGCAGCATCTACAATGAGCAGTTCTTC.

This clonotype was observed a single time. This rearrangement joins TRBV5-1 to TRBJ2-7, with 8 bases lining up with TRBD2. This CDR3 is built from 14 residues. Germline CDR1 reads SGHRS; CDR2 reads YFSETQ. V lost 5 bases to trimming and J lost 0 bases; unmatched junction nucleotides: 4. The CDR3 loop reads CASRTGGPSYEQYF. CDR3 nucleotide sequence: TGCGCCAGCAGGACGGGGGGGCCCTCCTACGAGCAGTACTTC. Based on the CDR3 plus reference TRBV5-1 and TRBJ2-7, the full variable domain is KAGVTQTPRYLIKTRGQQVTLSCSPISGHRSVSWYQQTPGQGLQFLFEYFSETQRNKGNFPGRFSGRQFSNSRSEMNVSTLELGDSALYLCASRTGGPSYEQYFGPGTRLTVT.

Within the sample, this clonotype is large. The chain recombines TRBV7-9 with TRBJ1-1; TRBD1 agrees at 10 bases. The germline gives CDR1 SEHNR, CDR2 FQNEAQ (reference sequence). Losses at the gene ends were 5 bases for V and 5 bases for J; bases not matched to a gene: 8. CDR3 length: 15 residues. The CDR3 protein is CASSATRTGGTEAFF. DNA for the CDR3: TGTGCCAGCAGCGCCACCCGGACAGGGGGTACTGAAGCTTTCTTT.

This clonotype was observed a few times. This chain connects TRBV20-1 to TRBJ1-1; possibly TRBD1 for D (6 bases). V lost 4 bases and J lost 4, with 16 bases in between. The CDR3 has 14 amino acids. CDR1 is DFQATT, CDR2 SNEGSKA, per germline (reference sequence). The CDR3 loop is CSAKGGAGGTEAFF. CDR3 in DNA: TGCAGTGCTAAAGGGGGGGCGGGAGGCACTGAAGCTTTCTTT.

This CDR3 is CSAFEGLNEKLFF. The CDR3 DNA reads TGCAGTGCCTTCGAGGGGCTGAATGAAAAACTGTTTTTT. This rearrangement joins TRBV20-1 to TRBJ1-4; D is perhaps TRBD1 (5 bases). CDR3 size: 13 residues. CDR1 and CDR2 from the germline V gene are DFQATT and SNEGSKA (reference sequence). V was pared by 6 bases and J by 5 bases, with 13 bases between.

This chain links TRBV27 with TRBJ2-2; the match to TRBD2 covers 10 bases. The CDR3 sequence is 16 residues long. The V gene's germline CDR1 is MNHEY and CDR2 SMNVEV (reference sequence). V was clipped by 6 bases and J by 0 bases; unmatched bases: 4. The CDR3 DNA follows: TGTGCCAGCAGAATAGCGGGAGGACCGAACACCGGGGAGCTGTTTTTT. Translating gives CASRIAGGPNTGELFF.

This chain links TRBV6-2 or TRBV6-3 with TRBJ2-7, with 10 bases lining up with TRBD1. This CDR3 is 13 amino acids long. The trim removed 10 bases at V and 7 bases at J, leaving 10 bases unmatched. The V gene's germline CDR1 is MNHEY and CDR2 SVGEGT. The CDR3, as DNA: TGTGCCACCAAGGACAGGGGGATAGGGGAGCAGTACTTC. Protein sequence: CATKDRGIGEQYF.

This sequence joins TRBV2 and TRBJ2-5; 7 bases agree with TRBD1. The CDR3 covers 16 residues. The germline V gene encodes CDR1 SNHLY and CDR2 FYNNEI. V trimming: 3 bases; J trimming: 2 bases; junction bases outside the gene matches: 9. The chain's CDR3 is CASSDSRGPEQETQYF. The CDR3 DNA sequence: TGTGCCAGCAGTGATAGTAGGGGGCCGGAGCAAGAGACCCAGTACTTC. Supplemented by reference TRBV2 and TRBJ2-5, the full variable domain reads EPEVTQTPSHQVTQMGQEVILRCVPISNHLYFYWYRQILGQKVEFLVSFYNNEISEKSEIFDDQFSVERPDGSNFTLKIRSTKLEDSAMYFCASSDSRGPEQETQYFGPGTRLLVL.

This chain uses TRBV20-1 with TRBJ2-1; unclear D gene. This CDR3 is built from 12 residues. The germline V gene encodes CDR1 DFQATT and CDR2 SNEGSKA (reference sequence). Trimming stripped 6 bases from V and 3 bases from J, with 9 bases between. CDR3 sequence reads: CSAPPSYNEQFF. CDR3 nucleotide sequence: TGCAGTGCCCCCCCTAGCTACAATGAGCAGTTCTTC.

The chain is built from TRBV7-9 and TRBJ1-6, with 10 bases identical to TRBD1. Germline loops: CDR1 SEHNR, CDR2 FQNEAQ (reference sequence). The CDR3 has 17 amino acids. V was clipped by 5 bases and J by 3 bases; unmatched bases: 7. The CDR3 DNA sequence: TGTGCCAGCAGCGGGAGGACAGGGGGTATCTATAATTCACCCCTCCACTTT. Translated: CASSGRTGGIYNSPLHF.

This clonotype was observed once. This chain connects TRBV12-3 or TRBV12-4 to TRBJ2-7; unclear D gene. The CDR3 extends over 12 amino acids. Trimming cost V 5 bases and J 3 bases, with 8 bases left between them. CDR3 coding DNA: TGTGCCAGCAGTGCCCGGTACTACGAGCAGTACTTC. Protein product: CASSARYYEQYF.

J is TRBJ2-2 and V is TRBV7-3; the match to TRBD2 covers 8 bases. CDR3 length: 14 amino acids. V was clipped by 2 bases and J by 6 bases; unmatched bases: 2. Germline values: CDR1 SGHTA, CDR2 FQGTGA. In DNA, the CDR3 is TGTGCCAGCAGCTTAGACGGGAGGGCCGGGGAGCTGTTTTTT. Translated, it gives CASSLDGRAGELFF.

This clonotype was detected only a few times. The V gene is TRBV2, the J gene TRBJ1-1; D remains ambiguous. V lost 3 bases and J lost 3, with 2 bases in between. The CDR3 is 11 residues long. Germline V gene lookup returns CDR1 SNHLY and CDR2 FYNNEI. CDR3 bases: TGTGCCAGCAGTGAGTACACTGAAGCTTTCTTT. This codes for CASSEYTEAFF.

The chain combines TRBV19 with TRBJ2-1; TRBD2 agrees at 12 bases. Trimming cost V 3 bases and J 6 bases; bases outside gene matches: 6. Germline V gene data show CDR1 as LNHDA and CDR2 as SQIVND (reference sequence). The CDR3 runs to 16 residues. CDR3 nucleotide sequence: TGTGCCAGTAGTATCCAGGGACTAGCGGGTCGCAATGAGCAGTTCTTC. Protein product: CASSIQGLAGRNEQFF. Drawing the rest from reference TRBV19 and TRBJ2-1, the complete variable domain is DGGITQSPKYLFRKEGQNVTLSCEQNLNHDAMYWYRQDPGQGLRLIYYSQIVNDFQKGDIAEGYSVSREKKESFPLTVTSAQKNPTAFYLCASSIQGLAGRNEQFFGPGTRLTVL.

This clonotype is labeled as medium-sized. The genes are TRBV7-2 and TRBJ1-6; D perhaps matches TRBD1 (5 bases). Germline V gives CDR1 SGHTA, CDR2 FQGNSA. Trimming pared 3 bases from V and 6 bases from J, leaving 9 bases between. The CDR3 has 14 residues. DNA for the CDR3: TGTGCCAGCAGCTTTGAGGGGAGTAATTCACCCCTCCACTTT. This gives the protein CASSFEGSNSPLHF.